These T cell receptor beta chains were read from a single sample in a study of cytomegalovirus exposure and HLA in healthy donors. This table comes from immunoSEQ multiplex PCR, and its TCRdb copy is limited to in-frame clones, with some not included. The table has 140,000 to 150,000 clones, approximately 79% seen once. The source material was PBMCs. Every receptor here comes from a woman aged 30 to 39 in good health and CMV-seronegative. The CDR3 runs from the conserved cysteine through the conserved F or W. The order of the fields is V gene, D gene, J gene, clone size, CDR3 protein, CDR3 DNA. The D gene is left open where the match is weak. Clone size is stated in some rows and not others, as once, few, many or a class when expanded.

TRBV2,-,TRBJ2-5,-,CASSRRGQETQYF,TGTGCCAGCAGTCGTCGGGGACAAGAGACCCAGTACTTC
TRBV7-3,TRBD2,TRBJ2-7,-,CASSLDGTSGAYEQYF,TGTGCCAGCAGCTTAGACGGGACTAGCGGGGCGTACGAGCAGTACTTC
TRBV7-9,-,TRBJ1-2,once,CSSSGALPRASYGYPF,TGTTCCAGCAGCGGGGCCCTACCTAGGGCCTCCTATGGCTACCCCTTC
TRBV5-4,-,TRBJ2-1,-,CASSPDLGGHNEQFF,TGTGCCAGCAGCCCGGACCTAGGAGGACACAATGAGCAGTTCTTC
TRBV5-4,TRBD1,TRBJ1-1,few,CASSPLRGPGTEAFF,TGTGCCAGCAGCCCGCTCAGGGGGCCTGGCACTGAAGCTTTCTTT
TRBV5-4,TRBD2,TRBJ2-3,-,CASSFGTRASTDTQYF,TGTGCCAGCAGCTTCGGGACTAGAGCTAGCACAGATACGCAGTATTTT
TRBV6-1,-,TRBJ1-4,-,CASSEGGFNEKLFF,TGTGCCAGCAGTGAAGGCGGTTTTAATGAAAAACTGTTTTTT
TRBV4-1,TRBD1,TRBJ1-4,-,CASSQDGTGSEKLFF,TGCGCCAGCAGCCAAGACGGGACAGGGAGTGAAAAACTGTTTTTT
TRBV9,TRBD1,TRBJ2-3,-,CASSRDRSTDTQYF,TGTGCCAGCAGCCGGGACAGGAGTACAGATACGCAGTATTTT
TRBV6-1,-,TRBJ2-6,-,CASSEGGISGANVLTF,TGTGCCAGCAGTGAAGGAGGGATCTCTGGGGCCAACGTCCTGACTTTC
TRBV19,-,TRBJ1-1,-,CASSAVGTEAFF,TGTGCCAGTAGTGCGGTGGGTACTGAAGCTTTCTTT
TRBV6-5,TRBD1,TRBJ1-2,-,CASSDRGFVAYTF,TGTGCCAGCAGCGACAGGGGGTTTGTTGCCTACACCTTC
TRBV5-1,TRBD1,TRBJ1-3,-,CASSSQGGEGNTIYF,TGCGCCAGCAGCTCCCAGGGGGGCGAGGGAAACACCATATATTTT
TRBV5-5,-,TRBJ2-7,-,CASSAELLLSYEQYF,TGTGCCAGCAGCGCGGAGCTCCTTCTCTCCTACGAGCAGTACTTC
TRBV7-8,TRBD2,TRBJ2-2,-,CASSLGGLAGGYTGELFF,TGTGCCAGCAGCTTAGGGGGGCTAGCGGGGGGCTACACCGGGGAGCTGTTTTTT
TRBV7-2,TRBD1,TRBJ2-7,once,CASSSQVGTGRNEQYF,TGTGCCAGCAGCTCTCAAGTCGGGACAGGGCGTAACGAGCAGTACTTC
TRBV5-1,-,TRBJ2-1,-,CASSFGEVIGYNEQFF,TGCGCCAGCAGCTTCGGGGAGGTGATCGGGTACAATGAGCAGTTCTTC
TRBV4-3,-,TRBJ1-1,-,CASSQDRGTEAFF,TGCGCCAGCAGCCAAGATAGGGGGACTGAAGCTTTCTTT
TRBV13,TRBD1,TRBJ2-7,few,CASSSAPGQGAIYEQYF,TGTGCCAGCAGCTCAGCCCCGGGACAGGGGGCGATCTACGAGCAGTACTTC
TRBV11-2,TRBD1,TRBJ1-1,-,CASSLEGGTGAFF,TGTGCCAGCAGCTTAGAGGGGGGGACAGGTGCTTTCTTT
TRBV4-3,-,TRBJ1-1,-,CASSFYRAEAFF,TGCGCCAGCAGCTTTTACAGGGCTGAAGCTTTCTTT
TRBV2,-,TRBJ2-5,once,CASRPDSQTQYF,TGTGCCAGCAGACCGGACAGTCAGACCCAGTACTTC
TRBV9,TRBD1,TRBJ2-6,few,CASSVRQGVTSGANVLTF,TGTGCCAGCAGCGTCCGACAGGGAGTCACGTCTGGGGCCAACGTCCTGACTTTC
TRBV30,-,TRBJ1-2,-,CAQDTYGYTF,TGTGCCCAGGACACCTATGGCTACACCTTC
TRBV27,-,TRBJ1-2,-,CASSLTGQPIVYGYTF,TGTGCCAGCAGTTTAACGGGTCAGCCGATCGTCTATGGCTACACCTTC
TRBV28,TRBD1,TRBJ2-5,-,CASRSRQGLETQYF,TGTGCCAGCAGGTCCAGACAGGGGCTTGAGACCCAGTACTTC
TRBV6-5,-,TRBJ1-4,-,CASRGLRNEKLFF,TGTGCCAGCAGGGGGCTCAGGAATGAAAAACTGTTTTTT
TRBV20-1,-,TRBJ2-5,few,CSARDAETQYF,TGCAGTGCTAGAGATGCGGAGACCCAGTACTTC
TRBV9,-,TRBJ2-3,-,CASSLGGGRGDTQYF,TGTGCCAGCAGCCTGGGCGGGGGCCGGGGAGATACGCAGTATTTT
TRBV9,-,TRBJ1-3,-,CASSPTRARSSGNTIYF,TGTGCCAGCAGCCCTACGAGGGCGAGGAGCTCTGGAAACACCATATATTTT
TRBV6-5,TRBD1,TRBJ2-7,-,CASSSHSGTASYEQYF,TGTGCCAGCAGTTCCCACTCCGGGACAGCCAGCTACGAGCAGTACTTC
TRBV6-5,-,TRBJ2-1,-,CASSPRDFSYNEQFF,TGTGCCAGCAGTCCCCGGGACTTCTCCTACAATGAGCAGTTCTTC
TRBV7-2,-,TRBJ1-4,-,CASSLSGSTNEKLFF,TGTGCCAGCAGCCTCTCCGGTTCAACTAATGAAAAACTGTTTTTT
TRBV9,TRBD1,TRBJ1-1,-,CASSKTPGTGGSTEAFF,TGTGCCAGCAGCAAGACCCCCGGGACAGGGGGATCAACTGAAGCTTTCTTT
TRBV7-2,TRBD1,TRBJ1-2,few,CASSSPGGRYNYGYTF,TGTGCCAGCAGCTCTCCAGGGGGCAGGTATAACTATGGCTACACCTTC
TRBV19,-,TRBJ1-3,few,CASRAGLSGNTIYF,TGTGCCAGTAGGGCAGGACTCTCTGGAAACACCATATATTTT
TRBV4-3,-,TRBJ2-7,-,CASSQGEASYEQYF,TGCGCCAGCAGCCAAGGCGAAGCTTCCTACGAGCAGTACTTC
TRBV5-1,-,TRBJ1-3,-,CASRDTDSGNTIYF,TGCGCCAGCAGGGACACAGACTCTGGAAACACCATATATTTT
TRBV6-6,TRBD2,TRBJ2-5,-,CASSQTGGETQYF,TGTGCCAGCAGCCAGACCGGGGGGGAGACCCAGTACTTC
TRBV30,TRBD1,TRBJ2-1,-,CAWTGGSQYEQFF,TGTGCCTGGACAGGGGGCTCTCAATATGAGCAGTTCTTC
TRBV6-5,TRBD1,TRBJ2-2,-,CASRKGASSTGELFF,TGTGCCAGCAGGAAGGGGGCTTCCTCCACCGGGGAGCTGTTTTTT
TRBV7-9,-,TRBJ1-5,few,CASSSDNSNQPQHF,TGTGCCAGCAGCTCCGACAATAGCAATCAGCCCCAGCATTTT
TRBV5-6,TRBD1,TRBJ1-1,-,CASSGGTGLVNTEAFF,TGTGCCAGCAGCGGCGGGACAGGGTTGGTGAACACTGAAGCTTTCTTT
TRBV6-1,-,TRBJ2-2,few,CASQVSRGLTGELFF,TGTGCCAGCCAGGTCAGCAGGGGCTTAACCGGGGAGCTGTTTTTT